Listed below are T cell receptor beta chains from one sample, sequenced in a study of blood T cell repertoires in COVID-19. Sequencing used immunoSEQ multiplex PCR; TCRdb keeps in-frame clones, though not all of them. The data hold 130,000 to 150,000 clones, with about three quarters observed a single time. Material: peripheral blood. The receptors stem from a woman aged 55-75 years with acute or convalescent COVID-19. Both conserved end residues are part of each CDR3. The D gene is left open where the match is weak. Size values are once, few and many counts, or a class for expanded clones, and some rows have none.

j_call: TRBJ2-7; clone_size: -; v_call: TRBV19; d_call: TRBD1; cdr3_nt: TGTGCCAGTGGAATAGGGACAGGGCCCTACGAGCAGTACTTC; cdr3_aa: CASGIGTGPYEQYF
j_call: TRBJ2-1; clone_size: few; v_call: TRBV6-5; d_call: -; cdr3_nt: TGTGCCAGCAGTCTGGAGGGCGGAACGTATGAGCAGTTCTTC; cdr3_aa: CASSLEGGTYEQFF
j_call: TRBJ2-1; clone_size: once; v_call: TRBV12-5; d_call: -; cdr3_nt: TGTGCTAGTGGTTTGGTACTAGTTGATTCTGTCTTC; cdr3_aa: CASGLVLVDSVF
j_call: TRBJ2-1; clone_size: -; v_call: TRBV19; d_call: -; cdr3_nt: TGTGCCAGTAGTAACCCAACCAGGCTCGGTGAGCAGTTCTTC; cdr3_aa: CASSNPTRLGEQFF
j_call: TRBJ1-2; clone_size: once; v_call: TRBV25-1; d_call: TRBD1; cdr3_nt: TGTGCCAGCAGTCCACGTTTGGGACAGGCCTATGGCTACACCTTC; cdr3_aa: CASSPRLGQAYGYTF
j_call: TRBJ2-5; clone_size: -; v_call: TRBV19; d_call: -; cdr3_nt: TGTGCCAGTAGTAGCGGACAAGAGACCCAGTACTTC; cdr3_aa: CASSSGQETQYF
j_call: TRBJ2-7; clone_size: -; v_call: TRBV3-1/TRBV3-2; d_call: TRBD2; cdr3_nt: TGTGCCAGCAGCCGCGGGGGGGGGCTCGAGCAGTACTTC; cdr3_aa: CASSRGGGLEQYF
j_call: TRBJ2-1; clone_size: -; v_call: TRBV19; d_call: TRBD1; cdr3_nt: TGTGCCAGTAGTATAGACAGGGGGCCAAGTAATGAGCAGTTCTTC; cdr3_aa: CASSIDRGPSNEQFF
j_call: TRBJ2-3; clone_size: few; v_call: TRBV27; d_call: TRBD2; cdr3_nt: TGTGCCAGCAGTTTAGGGAGCACCGGGACTAGCGGGAGTACGCAGTATTTT; cdr3_aa: CASSLGSTGTSGSTQYF
j_call: TRBJ2-7; clone_size: once; v_call: TRBV12-3/TRBV12-4; d_call: TRBD2; cdr3_nt: TGTGCCAGCAGAACCGGGACTATAACCGAGCAGTACTTC; cdr3_aa: CASRTGTITEQYF
j_call: TRBJ2-7; clone_size: -; v_call: TRBV7-2; d_call: -; cdr3_nt: TGTGCCAGCAGCTTAGACGCGGGGCACGGTGTAGGAGAGCAGTACTTC; cdr3_aa: CASSLDAGHGVGEQYF
j_call: TRBJ2-7; clone_size: few; v_call: TRBV5-8; d_call: TRBD2; cdr3_nt: TGTGCCAGCAGCTTGTGGGGGGCGTCGGGACTAGCGGGCTACGAGCAGTACTTC; cdr3_aa: CASSLWGASGLAGYEQYF
j_call: TRBJ2-7; clone_size: -; v_call: TRBV19; d_call: TRBD2; cdr3_nt: TGTGCCAGTAGTATAGCTAGCGGGAGTTACGAGCAGTACTTC; cdr3_aa: CASSIASGSYEQYF
j_call: TRBJ1-5; clone_size: -; v_call: TRBV27; d_call: -; cdr3_nt: TGTGCCAGCAGTTTCTCCGAGTTCAGCAATCAGCCCCAGCATTTT; cdr3_aa: CASSFSEFSNQPQHF
j_call: TRBJ2-3; clone_size: -; v_call: TRBV28; d_call: TRBD2; cdr3_nt: TGTGCCAGCAGTCGGGGGGGCGATACGCAGTATTTT; cdr3_aa: CASSRGGDTQYF
j_call: TRBJ2-3; clone_size: -; v_call: TRBV28; d_call: -; cdr3_nt: TGTGCCAGCAGTCCATCTCCGAGGAGAAGCACAGATACGCAGTATTTT; cdr3_aa: CASSPSPRRSTDTQYF
j_call: TRBJ1-6; clone_size: -; v_call: TRBV7-8; d_call: -; cdr3_nt: TGTGCCAGCAGCTTAGTGGCGGGGGCCTGGGATCCCCTTTCTTCACCCCTCCACTTT; cdr3_aa: CASSLVAGAWDPLSSPLHF
j_call: TRBJ2-7; clone_size: -; v_call: TRBV6-5; d_call: TRBD2; cdr3_nt: TGTGCCAGCAGAGGGGGACTAGCGGGAGACTACGAGCAGTACTTC; cdr3_aa: CASRGGLAGDYEQYF
j_call: TRBJ1-2; clone_size: -; v_call: TRBV6-5; d_call: -; cdr3_nt: TGTGCCAGCAGTTACGGCAGGGAGGGGATCTATGGCTACACCTTC; cdr3_aa: CASSYGREGIYGYTF
j_call: TRBJ1-1; clone_size: -; v_call: TRBV14; d_call: TRBD1; cdr3_nt: TGTGCCAGCAGCCCAGGGGGCCTCACTGAAGCTTTCTTT; cdr3_aa: CASSPGGLTEAFF
j_call: TRBJ1-3; clone_size: -; v_call: TRBV5-1; d_call: -; cdr3_nt: TGCGCCAGCAGCACCGGACTGATCTCTGGAAACACCATATATTTT; cdr3_aa: CASSTGLISGNTIYF
j_call: TRBJ2-1; clone_size: -; v_call: TRBV6-4; d_call: -; cdr3_nt: TGTGCCAGCAGTGACCCGCACACGGGGGTGACGCTCGACAATGAGCAGTTCTTC; cdr3_aa: CASSDPHTGVTLDNEQFF
j_call: TRBJ2-7; clone_size: -; v_call: TRBV6-1; d_call: -; cdr3_nt: TGTGCCAGCAGTGAAGCGCTTCGTAACAGGGCAATCTACGAGCAGTACTTC; cdr3_aa: CASSEALRNRAIYEQYF
j_call: TRBJ2-2; clone_size: -; v_call: TRBV7-9; d_call: TRBD2; cdr3_nt: TGTGCCAGCAGCTCCCCGCCGGCGGGAGCGGGGGGCGGGGAGCTGTTTTTT; cdr3_aa: CASSSPPAGAGGGELFF
j_call: TRBJ1-1; clone_size: -; v_call: TRBV6-5; d_call: -; cdr3_nt: TGTGCCAGCAGTTACACGCCTCGAGGGCTATCCGAAGCTTTCTTT; cdr3_aa: CASSYTPRGLSEAFF
j_call: TRBJ2-6; clone_size: -; v_call: TRBV4-2; d_call: -; cdr3_nt: TGTGCCAGCAGCCAAGCGGGGTTGGAGGGAGGTTTCTCTGGGGCCAACGTCCTGACTTTC; cdr3_aa: CASSQAGLEGGFSGANVLTF
j_call: TRBJ1-2; clone_size: -; v_call: TRBV6-5; d_call: -; cdr3_nt: TGTGCCACCTCCGGGACAACTAACTATGGCTACACCTTC; cdr3_aa: CATSGTTNYGYTF
j_call: TRBJ1-3; clone_size: -; v_call: TRBV10-2; d_call: -; cdr3_nt: TGCGCCAGCAGTGAATCTGGGGCGAGTGGAAACACCATATATTTT; cdr3_aa: CASSESGASGNTIYF
j_call: TRBJ2-1; clone_size: -; v_call: TRBV19; d_call: -; cdr3_nt: TGTGCCAGTAGTATTGCGGGTAGGGCGGAGTTCTTC; cdr3_aa: CASSIAGRAEFF
j_call: TRBJ1-2; clone_size: few; v_call: TRBV2; d_call: -; cdr3_nt: TGTGCCAGCAGCCAACAGAACCATGGCTACACCTTC; cdr3_aa: CASSQQNHGYTF
j_call: TRBJ2-4; clone_size: few; v_call: TRBV2; d_call: TRBD2; cdr3_nt: TGTGCCAGCAGACCGATCCTAGCGGGAGCCAAAAACATTCAGTACTTC; cdr3_aa: CASRPILAGAKNIQYF
j_call: TRBJ2-3; clone_size: -; v_call: TRBV18; d_call: TRBD2; cdr3_nt: TGTGCCAGCTCACGGTTAGCGGGGGGCACAGATACGCAGTATTTT; cdr3_aa: CASSRLAGGTDTQYF
j_call: TRBJ2-1; clone_size: -; v_call: TRBV7-2; d_call: -; cdr3_nt: TGTGCCAGCAGCTGGGCAGGCAGATACAATGAGCAGTTCTTC; cdr3_aa: CASSWAGRYNEQFF
j_call: TRBJ2-7; clone_size: -; v_call: TRBV5-1; d_call: -; cdr3_nt: TGCGCCAGCAGCCCAACCCCGACAGGACCATACGAGCAGTACTTC; cdr3_aa: CASSPTPTGPYEQYF
j_call: TRBJ1-5; clone_size: few; v_call: TRBV7-9; d_call: TRBD1; cdr3_nt: TGTGCCAGCAGCCCAGGCGGGACAGGGGTTGGCAATCAGCCCCAGCATTTT; cdr3_aa: CASSPGGTGVGNQPQHF
j_call: TRBJ2-7; clone_size: -; v_call: TRBV6-1; d_call: TRBD2; cdr3_nt: TGTGCCAGCAGTGACCGCCTAGCGGGTGAGCAGTACTTC; cdr3_aa: CASSDRLAGEQYF
j_call: TRBJ1-5; clone_size: -; v_call: TRBV27; d_call: -; cdr3_nt: TGTGCCAGCAGTTTCAAGCCTCCTCTCCTCTATAGCAATCAGCCCCAGCATTTT; cdr3_aa: CASSFKPPLLYSNQPQHF
j_call: TRBJ1-6; clone_size: -; v_call: TRBV10-2; d_call: -; cdr3_nt: TGCGCCAGCAGTGAGTCTGGGAGGAATTCACCCCTCCACTTT; cdr3_aa: CASSESGRNSPLHF
j_call: TRBJ1-3; clone_size: -; v_call: TRBV5-1; d_call: TRBD1; cdr3_nt: TGCGCCAGCAGCTTCACAGGGGCGAGCTCTGGAAACACCATATATTTT; cdr3_aa: CASSFTGASSGNTIYF
j_call: TRBJ1-1; clone_size: few; v_call: TRBV14; d_call: TRBD1; cdr3_nt: TGTGCCAGCAGCCAAAACGACAGGGGACGAGCTTTCTTT; cdr3_aa: CASSQNDRGRAFF
j_call: TRBJ1-3; clone_size: few; v_call: TRBV9; d_call: TRBD1; cdr3_nt: TGTGCCAGCAGCGTAGACTCACTGCAGGGGGGCTCTGGAAACACCATATATTTT; cdr3_aa: CASSVDSLQGGSGNTIYF
j_call: TRBJ2-7; clone_size: -; v_call: TRBV11-2; d_call: -; cdr3_nt: TGTGCCAGCAGAACTCTCGACGGGAGCGGCTACGAGCAGTACTTC; cdr3_aa: CASRTLDGSGYEQYF
j_call: TRBJ2-2; clone_size: -; v_call: TRBV9; d_call: -; cdr3_nt: TGTGCCAGCAGCGTAGATCAGGGTCGGAGTTCCGGGGAGCTGTTTTTT; cdr3_aa: CASSVDQGRSSGELFF
j_call: TRBJ1-2; clone_size: once; v_call: TRBV9; d_call: -; cdr3_nt: TGTGCCAGCAGCGGCGATAGGGGCTATGGCTACACCTTC; cdr3_aa: CASSGDRGYGYTF
j_call: TRBJ1-3; clone_size: -; v_call: TRBV10-3; d_call: TRBD1; cdr3_nt: TGTGCCATCAGGACAGGGCCCCCTCTCGACTCTGGAAACACCATATATTTT; cdr3_aa: CAIRTGPPLDSGNTIYF
j_call: TRBJ2-2; clone_size: once; v_call: TRBV7-3; d_call: -; cdr3_nt: TGTGCCAGCCGTCTCTCCGGGAACAGTGCCCAAACCGGGGAGCTGTTTTTT; cdr3_aa: CASRLSGNSAQTGELFF
j_call: TRBJ2-1; clone_size: -; v_call: TRBV19; d_call: TRBD2; cdr3_nt: TGTGCCAGTAGTATCGGACTAGCGGGGGTCCTTCGGAGCTCCTACAATGAGCAGTTCTTC; cdr3_aa: CASSIGLAGVLRSSYNEQFF
j_call: TRBJ2-2; clone_size: -; v_call: TRBV7-8; d_call: -; cdr3_nt: TGTGCCAGCAGCTTAACGAGCGCCACCGGGGAGCTGTTTTTT; cdr3_aa: CASSLTSATGELFF
j_call: TRBJ2-1; clone_size: -; v_call: TRBV24-1; d_call: TRBD2; cdr3_nt: TGTGCCACCAGTGATCGGACTAGCGGGACTTACAATGAGCAGTTCTTC; cdr3_aa: CATSDRTSGTYNEQFF
j_call: TRBJ2-3; clone_size: -; v_call: TRBV5-4; d_call: -; cdr3_nt: TGTGCCAGCAGCTTATCGACTGCCCCCACAGATACGCAGTATTTT; cdr3_aa: CASSLSTAPTDTQYF
j_call: TRBJ2-1; clone_size: -; v_call: TRBV27; d_call: -; cdr3_nt: TGTGCCAGCAGTTTATCCCACGGGCTAGGGGCCTACAATGAGCAGTTCTTC; cdr3_aa: CASSLSHGLGAYNEQFF
j_call: TRBJ1-1; clone_size: once; v_call: TRBV5-1; d_call: TRBD1; cdr3_nt: TGCGCCAGCAGCTTGACAGGGGGCGACACTGAAGCTTTCTTT; cdr3_aa: CASSLTGGDTEAFF
j_call: TRBJ2-7; clone_size: -; v_call: TRBV19; d_call: -; cdr3_nt: TGTGCCAGTAGTATAGGTAGCTCCTACGAGCAGTACTTC; cdr3_aa: CASSIGSSYEQYF
j_call: TRBJ2-2; clone_size: -; v_call: TRBV10-3; d_call: -; cdr3_nt: TGTGCGGTCGGAGGCTCTTTCACCGGGGAGCTGTTTTTT; cdr3_aa: CAVGGSFTGELFF
j_call: TRBJ2-1; clone_size: -; v_call: TRBV12-3/TRBV12-4; d_call: -; cdr3_nt: TGTGCCACCGTTCCGCCAGGGGATAATGAGCAGTTCTTC; cdr3_aa: CATVPPGDNEQFF
j_call: TRBJ2-5; clone_size: -; v_call: TRBV5-1; d_call: -; cdr3_nt: TGCGCCAGCAGCTTGACAGGGAAGGGTTTGGAGACCCAGTACTTC; cdr3_aa: CASSLTGKGLETQYF
j_call: TRBJ1-5; clone_size: -; v_call: TRBV5-1; d_call: TRBD1; cdr3_nt: TGCGCCAGCAGCTTGGGTGGGACAGGGGGCCATCAGCCCCAGCATTTT; cdr3_aa: CASSLGGTGGHQPQHF
j_call: TRBJ2-1; clone_size: -; v_call: TRBV5-1; d_call: TRBD2; cdr3_nt: TGCGCCAGCAGCTTGGTGCCGACTAGCGGCCTTTTATACAATGAGCAGTTCTTC; cdr3_aa: CASSLVPTSGLLYNEQFF